The 20 T cell receptor beta chains given below trace back to one sample, sequenced in a study of blood T cell repertoires in COVID-19. Using immunoSEQ multiplex PCR, the repertoire was profiled, and TCRdb retains in-frame clones only, with some absent. The profile shows roughly 250,000 clones, nearly 90% of them singletons. Sequencing used peripheral blood. Source of these receptors: a woman in her forties who had recovered from COVID-19.

The chain links TRBV19 to TRBJ2-1, with TRBD2 matching 7 bases. V shed 5 bases and J 5 bases; nucleotides not matched to a gene: 6. The germline CDR1 and CDR2 sequences are LNHDA and SQIVND (reference sequence). The CDR3 length is 14 residues. The CDR3 DNA reads as TGTGCCAGTAGTGGGAGGGGATCGGACAATGAGCAGTTCTTC. It encodes CASSGRGSDNEQFF.

This chain links TRBV24-1 with TRBJ2-3, with 13 bases lining up with TRBD2. This CDR3 has 18 residues. Trimming cost V 0 bases and J 2 bases; bases outside gene matches: 4. Germline V gene sequence: CDR1 KGHDR, CDR2 SFDVKD. The CDR3 spells CATSDLAGTSGDTDTQYF. The CDR3 DNA reads as TGTGCCACCAGTGATTTGGCCGGGACTAGCGGGGACACAGATACGCAGTATTTT.

The chain employs TRBV5-1 and TRBJ2-5, with a possible D match to TRBD1 (5 bases). Trimming removed 5 bases at V and 4 bases at J, with 15 bases between. This CDR3 spans 14 amino acids. CDR1 is SGHRS and CDR2 is YFSETQ in the germline V gene. CDR3 nucleotides: TGCGCCAGCAGAAGGGCAGGGCTTGTAGAGACCCAGTACTTC. It encodes CASRRAGLVETQYF.

The rearrangement joins TRBV10-2 to TRBJ1-1; 7 bases are a match to TRBD1. V lost 6 bases, J lost 0 bases, and 4 bases stayed unmatched. Germline assignment: CDR1 WSHSY and CDR2 SAAADI. CDR3 length: 14 residues. The CDR3 here is CASRQGGMNTEAFF. The CDR3 DNA sequence: TGCGCCAGCAGGCAGGGGGGCATGAACACTGAAGCTTTCTTT.

This chain connects TRBV19 to TRBJ1-2; D is undetermined. V was trimmed by 0 bases and J by 5 bases, leaving 16 bases between them. Germline CDR1 reads LNHDA; CDR2 reads SQIVND (reference sequence). This CDR3 contains 16 residues. CDR3 sequence: CASSIEGRDARYGYTF. The CDR3 DNA reads TGTGCCAGTAGTATAGAAGGGAGGGATGCCCGATATGGCTACACCTTC.

The chain joins TRBV4-1 to TRBJ1-6; no clear D gene. In germline, CDR1 is MGHRA, CDR2 YSYEKL. Trimming left V 2 bases short and J 0 bases short, with 8 bases between. The CDR3 runs to 16 residues. CDR3: CASSQWYSSYNSPLHF. CDR3 sequence (DNA): TGCGCCAGCAGCCAATGGTATAGCTCCTATAATTCACCCCTCCACTTT.

This clone appeared a few times. The genes are TRBV7-2 and TRBJ2-7; 9 bases match TRBD1. The CDR3 totals 13 residues. The V gene end was trimmed by 9 bases and the J gene end by 6 bases; junction bases not matched to a gene: 9. The germline V gene has CDR1 SGHTA and CDR2 FQGNSA. The CDR3 protein is CARPGTGMTEQYF. For the CDR3, the DNA is TGTGCCAGGCCCGGGACAGGGATGACCGAGCAGTACTTC.

The chain employs TRBV6-5 and TRBJ1-1; D is unclear. CDR1 is MNHEY and CDR2 is SVGAGI in the germline V gene. Trimming stripped 6 bases from V and 4 bases from J, with 9 bases between. This CDR3 is built from 12 residues. CDR3 residues: CASSRHGTEAFF. CDR3 nucleotides: TGTGCCAGCAGCCGACATGGCACTGAAGCTTTCTTT.

The chain uses TRBV7-9 and TRBJ1-4; D remains unclear. V was cut by 4 bases and J by 8 bases, with 14 bases left in between. Germline-derived CDR1 and CDR2 are SEHNR and FQNEAQ (reference sequence). The CDR3 runs to 14 residues. CDR3 bases: TGTGCCAGCAGCTCCCGGGGTGCGGGAGAAAAACTGTTTTTT. Amino acid sequence: CASSSRGAGEKLFF.

This chain connects TRBV11-2 to TRBJ2-1; D unclear. Per the germline V gene, CDR1 is SGHAT and CDR2 is FQNNGV. With 1 base removed from V and 2 bases from J, the gap between germline ends came to 9 bases. The CDR3 spans 15 residues. CDR3 DNA sequence: TGTGCCAGCAGCTTAGTAGCTACCCCCTACAATGAGCAGTTCTTC. Protein: CASSLVATPYNEQFF.

The gene calls are TRBV6-5 and TRBJ2-7; D perhaps matches TRBD2 (5 bases). The germline gives CDR1 MNHEY, CDR2 SVGAGI. Trimming left V 7 bases short and J 2 bases short, with 18 bases between. CDR3 size: 15 residues. The CDR3, as DNA: TGTGCCAGCACAATGGGAACTAGAAATACCTACGAGCAGTACTTC. Translation gives CASTMGTRNTYEQYF.

The genes are TRBV11-2 and TRBJ2-1; 10 nucleotides match TRBD2. The CDR3 is made up of 16 amino acids. Germline values: CDR1 SGHAT, CDR2 FQNNGV. V was clipped by 1 base and J by 4 bases; unmatched bases: 4. DNA for the CDR3: TGTGCCAGCAGCTTAGCGACTAGCGGGTTTTACAATGAGCAGTTCTTC. This encodes CASSLATSGFYNEQFF. Using reference TRBV11-2 and TRBJ2-1 for the parts outside the CDR3, the full variable domain is EAGVAQSPRYKIIEKRQSVAFWCNPISGHATLYWYQQILGQGPKLLIQFQNNGVVDDSQLPKDRFSAERLKGVDSTLKIQPAKLEDSAVYLCASSLATSGFYNEQFFGPGTRLTVL.

The J gene is TRBJ2-5, the V gene TRBV20-1; TRBD2 matches 15 bases. Germline V gene data show CDR1 as DFQATT and CDR2 as SNEGSKA (reference sequence). The CDR3 has 15 amino acids. J gave up 7 bases and V 3 bases, and 6 bases lay outside the gene matches. This CDR3 is CSASPGLAGGGTQYF. DNA for the CDR3: TGCAGTGCTAGTCCGGGACTAGCGGGGGGCGGGACCCAGTACTTC.

The chain employs TRBV5-4 and TRBJ1-1; TRBD1 might be the D (5 bases). CDR3 length: 17 amino acids. V gave up 4 bases and J gave up 0 bases, with 19 bases separating them. From germline, CDR1 is SGHNT and CDR2 YYREEE (reference sequence). CDR3 sequence (DNA): TGTGCCAGCAGCCCGCCGTGGGGGGGAAATATGAACACTGAAGCTTTCTTT. It translates to CASSPPWGGNMNTEAFF.

This clone was detected only a few times. This chain links TRBV4-2 with TRBJ2-2, with a tentative D call TRBD2 (5 bases). The CDR3 covers 18 residues. The V gene's germline CDR1 is LGHNA and CDR2 YNFKEQ. Trimming took off 0 bases at V and 6 bases at J, with 20 bases between the two ends. The CDR3 protein is CASSQDYFPGSVAGELFF. In DNA, the CDR3 is TGTGCCAGCAGCCAAGATTACTTCCCCGGTAGCGTCGCCGGGGAGCTGTTTTTT.

This clone was picked up one time. V is TRBV24-1 and J is TRBJ2-3; 9 nucleotides align to TRBD2. V trimming: 5 bases; J trimming: 2 bases; junction bases outside the gene matches: 4. CDR1 is KGHDR, CDR2 SFDVKD, per germline. This CDR3 has 15 amino acids. The CDR3 DNA sequence: TGTGCCACCAGTGGCCCTAGCGGGACCACAGATACGCAGTATTTT. Its translation is CATSGPSGTTDTQYF.

V and J are TRBV5-4 and TRBJ2-5; D is undetermined. V lost 1 base and J lost 1, with 8 bases in between. This CDR3 contains 14 residues. Germline V gene sequence: CDR1 SGHNT, CDR2 YYREEE (reference sequence). The CDR3 loop reads CASSLSSAQETQYF. CDR3 sequence (DNA): TGTGCCAGCAGCTTGTCCAGCGCCCAAGAGACCCAGTACTTC.

The chain couples TRBV6-2 or TRBV6-3 to TRBJ1-4, with D uncertain. Deletions cut 0 bases from V and 3 bases from J, with 5 bases between. Germline V lookup: CDR1 MNHEY, CDR2 SVGEGT. This CDR3 is 14 amino acids long. CDR3 sequence (DNA): TGTGCCAGCAGTTACTCGCAGGCTAATGAAAAACTGTTTTTT. Translating gives CASSYSQANEKLFF.

This clone was picked up a small number of times. V is TRBV27 and J is TRBJ2-5; tentative D call: TRBD1 (5 bases). The germline V gene encodes CDR1 MNHEY and CDR2 SMNVEV (reference sequence). Trimming shortened V by 6 bases and J by 7 bases, and 12 bases separated the two germline ends. There are 12 residues in the CDR3. The CDR3 here is CASSPPDRTQYF. The CDR3 region has the DNA TGTGCCAGCAGCCCACCCGACAGGACCCAGTACTTC.

This clone turned up a few times. The chain links TRBV11-2 to TRBJ1-4; a possible D gene is TRBD1 (6 bases). V was trimmed by 0 bases and J by 1 base, leaving 12 bases between them. The germline V gene encodes CDR1 SGHAT and CDR2 FQNNGV. The CDR3 has 17 residues. CDR3 in DNA: TGTGCCAGCAGCTTAGATAAGAGCAGGGGAACTAATGAAAAACTGTTTTTT. Translating gives CASSLDKSRGTNEKLFF.